This T cell receptor beta chain was retrieved from a study of shared clonotypes between healthy human individuals. This clone was detected once. The target antigen is unknown. Germline V gene data show CDR1 as MGHDK and CDR2 as SYGVNS. The CDR3 covers 14 residues. V lost 0 bases to trimming and J lost 10 bases; unmatched junction nucleotides: 4. The healthy adult donors were HIV-negative and reported no recent acute infections or vaccinations. The CD8 memory fraction combined CD45RO+ cells with TemRA cells (CCR7-negative CD45RA+). The genomic DNA of each subset was split evenly across several immunoSEQ plates. The repertoire was sequenced with immunoSEQ multiplex PCR; TCRdb's copy has only in-frame clones and lacks some. The profile covers 550,000 to 800,000 clones, with less than 95% appearing a single time and less than 40% taken by the ten largest. Study outcomes and limitations: Clonotype sharing across several donors was observed for approximately 5% of naive CD4 clonotypes.

The V and J genes are TRBV25-1 and TRBJ1-1, with 11 nucleotides matching TRBD1. The sequencing input was memory CD8+ T cells from PBMCs. Subset denoted: CD45RO+ cells pooled with CCR7-negative TemRA cells. This TCR derives from a man between 18 and 35 years old in good health. Some clones in this sample may be carry-over from other donors' samples. The CDR3 loop is CASSEYQDRGRAFF. DNA for the CDR3: TGTGCCAGCAGTGAATACCAGGACAGGGGGCGAGCTTTCTTT.